This TCR beta chain was sequenced during a study of breast tumors, draining lymph nodes, adjacent tissues. Study-level findings and limits: Luminal-like breast cancer showed significantly greater tumor-nontumor repertoire similarity than basal-like breast cancer did. The lymph node origin of tumor T cells was framed as consistent with a hypothesis, not demonstrated. Tumor TCR diversity was below lymph nodes but above nontumor tissue.

The CDR3 contains 18 residues. Trimming cost V 2 bases and J 5 bases, with 21 bases left between them. The lymph nodes were axillary draining lymph nodes from breast cancer patients. TCRdb itself ran the multiplex PCR reads through MiXCR, one entry per CDR3 protein. This sample yields about 300,000 distinct CDR3 sequences, of which over 25% are seen a single time; 0.85% to 1.2% belongs to the top ten. This clonotype was observed many times. Its antigen is undetermined. The receptor comes from a female donor with breast cancer. Some clones in this sample may be carry-over from other donors' samples. V is TRBV12-3 or TRBV12-4 and J is TRBJ2-2; the D gene is possibly TRBD2 (6 bases). The sample taken for sequencing was axillary lymph node tissue. CDR3 in DNA: TGTGCCAGCAGTTTAAGGATCGGGACTGCGGTCAGGACCGGGGAGCTGTTTTTT. It codes for CASSLRIGTAVRTGELFF.